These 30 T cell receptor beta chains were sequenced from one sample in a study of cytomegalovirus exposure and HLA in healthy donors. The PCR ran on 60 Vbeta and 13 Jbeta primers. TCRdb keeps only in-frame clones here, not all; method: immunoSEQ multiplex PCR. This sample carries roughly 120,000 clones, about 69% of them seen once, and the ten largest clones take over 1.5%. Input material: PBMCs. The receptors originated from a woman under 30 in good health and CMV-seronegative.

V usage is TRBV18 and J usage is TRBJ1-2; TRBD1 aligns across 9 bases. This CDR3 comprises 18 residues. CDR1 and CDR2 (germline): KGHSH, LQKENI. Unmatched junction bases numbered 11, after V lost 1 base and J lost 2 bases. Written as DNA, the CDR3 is TGTGCCAGCTCACCACGGAACACACAGGGGGCGCGGAACTATGGCTACACCTTC. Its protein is CASSPRNTQGARNYGYTF.

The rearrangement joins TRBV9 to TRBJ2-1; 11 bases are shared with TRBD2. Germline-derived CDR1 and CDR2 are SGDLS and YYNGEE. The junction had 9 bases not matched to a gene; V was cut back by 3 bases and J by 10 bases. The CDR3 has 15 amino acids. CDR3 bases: TGTGCCAGCAGCGCCCTTAGCGGGGGGGCCTGGGAGCAGTTCTTC. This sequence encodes CASSALSGGAWEQFF.

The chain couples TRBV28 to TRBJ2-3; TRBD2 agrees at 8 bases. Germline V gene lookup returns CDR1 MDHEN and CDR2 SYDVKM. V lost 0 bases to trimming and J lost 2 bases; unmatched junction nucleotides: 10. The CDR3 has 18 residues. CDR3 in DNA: TGTGCCAGCAGTTTATGGGGGGAAGGTAGCGGGGACACAGATACGCAGTATTTT. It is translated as CASSLWGEGSGDTDTQYF.

DNA of the CDR3: TGTGCCAGCAGTCGGGACAGGGTGAACACTGAAGCTTTCTTT. Amino acids: CASSRDRVNTEAFF. The genes are TRBV2 and TRBJ1-1, with TRBD1 matching over 9 bases. In germline, CDR1 is SNHLY, CDR2 FYNNEI. The trim removed 5 bases at V and 0 bases at J, leaving 1 base unmatched. The CDR3 runs to 14 residues.

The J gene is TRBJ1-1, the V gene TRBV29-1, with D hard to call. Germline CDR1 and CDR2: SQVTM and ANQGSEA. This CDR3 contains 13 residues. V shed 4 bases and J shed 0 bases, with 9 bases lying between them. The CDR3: CSVVAQLNTEAFF. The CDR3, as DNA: TGCAGCGTTGTGGCACAGCTGAACACTGAAGCTTTCTTT.

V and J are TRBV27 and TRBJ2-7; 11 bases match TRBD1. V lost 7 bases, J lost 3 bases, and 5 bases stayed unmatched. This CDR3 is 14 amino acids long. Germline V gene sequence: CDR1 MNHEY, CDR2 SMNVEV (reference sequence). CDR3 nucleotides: TGTGCCAGCAAAAGGACAGGGGGCAACTACGAGCAGTACTTC. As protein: CASKRTGGNYEQYF.

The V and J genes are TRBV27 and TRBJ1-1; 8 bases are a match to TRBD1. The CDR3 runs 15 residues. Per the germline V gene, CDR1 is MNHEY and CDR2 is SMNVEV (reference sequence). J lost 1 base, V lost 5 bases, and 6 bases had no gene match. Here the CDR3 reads CASSVAGGENTEAFF. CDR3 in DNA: TGTGCCAGCAGTGTAGCAGGGGGCGAGAACACTGAAGCTTTCTTT.

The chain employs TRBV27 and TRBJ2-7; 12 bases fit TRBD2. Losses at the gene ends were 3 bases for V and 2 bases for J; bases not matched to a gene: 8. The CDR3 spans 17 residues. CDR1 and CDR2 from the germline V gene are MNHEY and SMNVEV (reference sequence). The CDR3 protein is CASSLRGTSGPPYEQYF. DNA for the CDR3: TGTGCCAGCAGTTTGAGGGGGACTAGCGGGCCCCCCTACGAGCAGTACTTC.

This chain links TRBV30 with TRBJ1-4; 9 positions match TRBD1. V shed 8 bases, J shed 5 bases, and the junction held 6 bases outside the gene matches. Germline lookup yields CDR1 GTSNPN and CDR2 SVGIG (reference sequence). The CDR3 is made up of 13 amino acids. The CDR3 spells CAQPGTGNEKLFF. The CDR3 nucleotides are TGTGCCCAGCCGGGGACAGGGAATGAAAAACTGTTTTTT.

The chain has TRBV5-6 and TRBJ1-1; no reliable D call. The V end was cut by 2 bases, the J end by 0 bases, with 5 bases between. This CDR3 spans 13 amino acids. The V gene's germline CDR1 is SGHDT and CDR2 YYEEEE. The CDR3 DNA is TGTGCCAGCAGCTTAATTATGAACACTGAAGCTTTCTTT. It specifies CASSLIMNTEAFF.

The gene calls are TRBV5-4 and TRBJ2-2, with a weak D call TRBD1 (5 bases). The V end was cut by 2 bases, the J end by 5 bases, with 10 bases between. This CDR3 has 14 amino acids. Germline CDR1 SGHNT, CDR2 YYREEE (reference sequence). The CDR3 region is CASSFLRVTGELFF. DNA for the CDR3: TGTGCCAGCAGCTTCCTCAGGGTTACCGGGGAGCTGTTTTTT.

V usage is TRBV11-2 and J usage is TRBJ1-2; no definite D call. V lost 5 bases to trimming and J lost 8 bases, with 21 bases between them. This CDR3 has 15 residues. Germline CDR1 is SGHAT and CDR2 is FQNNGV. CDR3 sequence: CASSHPGGTMDGYTF. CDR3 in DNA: TGTGCCAGCAGCCACCCCGGAGGCACAATGGACGGCTACACCTTC.

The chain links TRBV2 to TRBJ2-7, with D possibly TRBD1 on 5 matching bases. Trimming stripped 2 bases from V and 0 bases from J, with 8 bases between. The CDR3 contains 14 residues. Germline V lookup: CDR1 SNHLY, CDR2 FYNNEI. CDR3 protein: CASSENRSSYEQYF. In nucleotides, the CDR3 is TGTGCCAGCAGTGAAAACAGGAGCTCCTACGAGCAGTACTTC. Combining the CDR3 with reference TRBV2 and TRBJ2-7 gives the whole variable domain EPEVTQTPSHQVTQMGQEVILRCVPISNHLYFYWYRQILGQKVEFLVSFYNNEISEKSEIFDDQFSVERPDGSNFTLKIRSTKLEDSAMYFCASSENRSSYEQYFGPGTRLTVT.

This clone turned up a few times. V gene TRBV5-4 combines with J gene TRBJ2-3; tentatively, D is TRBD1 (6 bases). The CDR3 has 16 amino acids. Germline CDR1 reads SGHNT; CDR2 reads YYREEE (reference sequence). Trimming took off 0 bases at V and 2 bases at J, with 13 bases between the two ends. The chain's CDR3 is CASSLASGQPTDTQYF. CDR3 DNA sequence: TGTGCCAGCAGCTTGGCTTCGGGACAACCCACAGATACGCAGTATTTT.

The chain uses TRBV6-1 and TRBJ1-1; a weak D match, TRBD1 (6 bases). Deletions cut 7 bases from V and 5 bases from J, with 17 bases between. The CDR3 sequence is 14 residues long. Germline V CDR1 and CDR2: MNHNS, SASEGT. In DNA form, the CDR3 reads TGTGCCAGCACTCCACAGGGTATTAGGACTGAAGCTTTCTTT. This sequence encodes CASTPQGIRTEAFF.

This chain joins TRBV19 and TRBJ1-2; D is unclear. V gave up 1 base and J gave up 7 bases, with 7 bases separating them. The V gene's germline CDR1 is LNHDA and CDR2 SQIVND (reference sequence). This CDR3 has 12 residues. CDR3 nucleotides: TGTGCCAGTAGTATAGCCGGGAGTGGCTACACCTTC. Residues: CASSIAGSGYTF.

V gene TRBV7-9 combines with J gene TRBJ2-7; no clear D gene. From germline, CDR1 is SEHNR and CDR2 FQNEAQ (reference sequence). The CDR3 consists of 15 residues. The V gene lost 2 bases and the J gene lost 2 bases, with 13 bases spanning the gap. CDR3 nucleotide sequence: TGTGCCAGCAGCTTACCCCTGAGGCCTCCCTACGAGCAGTACTTC. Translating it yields CASSLPLRPPYEQYF.

Written as DNA, the CDR3 is TGCAGCGTTGGAGAGATGACAGGGTCCAATGAGCAGTTCTTC. Its translation is CSVGEMTGSNEQFF. The V and J genes are TRBV29-1 and TRBJ2-1; 7 positions agree with TRBD1. Germline CDR1 is SQVTM and CDR2 is ANQGSEA. CDR3 length: 14 amino acids. V trimming: 4 bases; J trimming: 6 bases; junction bases outside the gene matches: 9.

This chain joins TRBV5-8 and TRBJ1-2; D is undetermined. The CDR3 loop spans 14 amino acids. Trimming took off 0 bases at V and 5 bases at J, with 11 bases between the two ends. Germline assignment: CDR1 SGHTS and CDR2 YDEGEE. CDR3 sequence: CASSLESLPYGYTF. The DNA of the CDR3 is TGTGCCAGCAGCTTGGAGTCACTACCTTATGGCTACACCTTC.

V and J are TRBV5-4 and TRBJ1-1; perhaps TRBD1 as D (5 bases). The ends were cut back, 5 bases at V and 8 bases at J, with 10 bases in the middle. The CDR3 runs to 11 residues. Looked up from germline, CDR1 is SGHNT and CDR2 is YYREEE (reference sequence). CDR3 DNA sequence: TGTGCCAGCAGTGTGGGGGGGGAAGCTTTCTTT. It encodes CASSVGGEAFF.

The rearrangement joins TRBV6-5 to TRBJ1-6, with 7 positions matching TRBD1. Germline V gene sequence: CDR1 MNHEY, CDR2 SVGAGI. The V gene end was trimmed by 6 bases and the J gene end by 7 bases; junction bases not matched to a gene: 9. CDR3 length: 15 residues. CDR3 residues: CASRTTGTANSPLHF. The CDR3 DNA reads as TGTGCCAGCAGAACTACCGGGACAGCCAATTCACCCCTCCACTTT.

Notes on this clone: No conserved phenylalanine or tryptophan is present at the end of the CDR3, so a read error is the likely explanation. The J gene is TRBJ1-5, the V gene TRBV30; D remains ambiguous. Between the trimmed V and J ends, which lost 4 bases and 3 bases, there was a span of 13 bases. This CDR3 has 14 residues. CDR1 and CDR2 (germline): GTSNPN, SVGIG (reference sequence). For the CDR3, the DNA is TGTGCCTGGACGGAGGCGTACGACAATCAGCCCCAGCATGTT. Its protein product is CAWTEAYDNQPQHV.

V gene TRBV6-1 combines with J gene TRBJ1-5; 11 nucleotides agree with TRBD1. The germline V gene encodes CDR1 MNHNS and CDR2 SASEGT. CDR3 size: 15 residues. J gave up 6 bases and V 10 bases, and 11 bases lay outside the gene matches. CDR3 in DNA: TGTGCCACCAAGGCCCCGGGACAGGGGGGTCAGCCCCAGCATTTT. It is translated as CATKAPGQGGQPQHF.

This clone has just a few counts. In DNA, the CDR3 is TGTGCCAGCAGCTTAGTCCCCCAGGGGGCAGGTACGACACCCCTCCACTTT. The encoded protein is CASSLVPQGAGTTPLHF. This chain joins TRBV7-2 and TRBJ1-6; TRBD1 matches 8 bases. V gave up 1 base and J gave up 11 bases; unmatched junction bases: 13. Germline V gene data show CDR1 as SGHTA and CDR2 as FQGNSA. CDR3 length: 17 residues.

Here the CDR3 DNA reads TGTGCCAGCAGCGTAGATGGACATATTTACAATGAGCAGTTCTTC. As protein: CASSVDGHIYNEQFF. The gene calls are TRBV9 and TRBJ2-1, with D perhaps matching TRBD1 (5 bases). Germline CDR1 and CDR2: SGDLS and YYNGEE. Trimming left V 0 bases short and J 4 bases short, with 11 bases between. CDR3 length equals 15 residues.

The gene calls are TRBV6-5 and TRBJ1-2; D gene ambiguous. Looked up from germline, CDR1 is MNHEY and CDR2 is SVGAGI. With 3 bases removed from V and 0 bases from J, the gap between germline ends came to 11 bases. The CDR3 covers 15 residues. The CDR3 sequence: CASSYLEKSNYGYTF. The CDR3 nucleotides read TGTGCCAGCAGTTATTTAGAGAAGTCTAACTATGGCTACACCTTC.

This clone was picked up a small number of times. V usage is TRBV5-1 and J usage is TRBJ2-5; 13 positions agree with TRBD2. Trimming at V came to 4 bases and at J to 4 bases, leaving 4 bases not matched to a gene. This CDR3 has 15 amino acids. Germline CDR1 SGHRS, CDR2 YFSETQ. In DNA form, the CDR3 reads TGCGCCAGCAGCGCGGGACTAGCGGGAACAGAGACCCAGTACTTC. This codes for CASSAGLAGTETQYF.

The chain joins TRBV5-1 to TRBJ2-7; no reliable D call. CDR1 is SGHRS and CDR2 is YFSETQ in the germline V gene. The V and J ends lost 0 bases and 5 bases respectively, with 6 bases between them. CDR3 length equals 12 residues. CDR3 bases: TGCGCCAGCAGCTTGGATGTCGACGAGCAGTACTTC. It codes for CASSLDVDEQYF.

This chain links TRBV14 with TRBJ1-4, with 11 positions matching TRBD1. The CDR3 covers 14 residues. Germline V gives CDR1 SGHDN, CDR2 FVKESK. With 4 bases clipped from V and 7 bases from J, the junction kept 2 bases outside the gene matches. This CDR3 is CASSRTGGREKLFF. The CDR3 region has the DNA TGTGCCAGCAGCCGGACAGGGGGCCGTGAAAAACTGTTTTTT.

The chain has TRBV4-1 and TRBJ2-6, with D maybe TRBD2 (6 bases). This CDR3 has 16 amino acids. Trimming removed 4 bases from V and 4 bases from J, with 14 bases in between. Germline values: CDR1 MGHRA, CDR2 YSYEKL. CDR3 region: CASSPARGSGANVLTF. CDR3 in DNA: TGCGCCAGCAGCCCCGCCCGGGGGTCCGGGGCCAACGTCCTGACTTTC.